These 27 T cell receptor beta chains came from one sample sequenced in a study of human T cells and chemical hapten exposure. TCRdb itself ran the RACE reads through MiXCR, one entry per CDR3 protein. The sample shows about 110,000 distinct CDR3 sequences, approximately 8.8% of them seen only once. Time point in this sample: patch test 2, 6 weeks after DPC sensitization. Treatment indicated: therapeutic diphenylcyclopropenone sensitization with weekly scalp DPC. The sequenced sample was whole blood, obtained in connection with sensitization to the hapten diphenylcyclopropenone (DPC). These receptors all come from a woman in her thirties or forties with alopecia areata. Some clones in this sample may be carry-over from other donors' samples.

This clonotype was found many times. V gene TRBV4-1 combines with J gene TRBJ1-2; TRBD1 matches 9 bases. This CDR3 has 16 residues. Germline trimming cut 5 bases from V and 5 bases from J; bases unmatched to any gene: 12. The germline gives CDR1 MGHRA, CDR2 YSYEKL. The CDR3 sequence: CASSETTGTGLYGYTF. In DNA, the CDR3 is TGCGCCAGCAGCGAAACCACCGGGACAGGGCTATATGGCTACACCTTC.

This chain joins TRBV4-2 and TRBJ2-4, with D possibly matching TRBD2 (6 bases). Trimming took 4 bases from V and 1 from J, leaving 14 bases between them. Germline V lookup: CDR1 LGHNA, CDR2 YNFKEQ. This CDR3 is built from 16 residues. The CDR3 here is CASSLGSGVAKNIQYF. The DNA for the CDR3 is TGTGCCAGCAGCCTCGGTAGCGGCGTTGCCAAAAACATTCAGTACTTC.

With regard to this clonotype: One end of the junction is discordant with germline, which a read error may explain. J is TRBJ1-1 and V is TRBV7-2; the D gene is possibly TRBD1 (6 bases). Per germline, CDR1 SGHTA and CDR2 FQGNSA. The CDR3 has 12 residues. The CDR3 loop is CASSPNRDEVFF. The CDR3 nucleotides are TGTGCCAGCAGCCCCAACAGGGATGAAGTTTTCTTT.

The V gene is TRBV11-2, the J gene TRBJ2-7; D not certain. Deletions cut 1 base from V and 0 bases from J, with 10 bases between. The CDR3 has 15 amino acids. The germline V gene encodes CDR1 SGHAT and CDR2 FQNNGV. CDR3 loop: CASSLVPGISYEQYF. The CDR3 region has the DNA TGTGCCAGCAGCTTAGTTCCTGGGATCTCCTACGAGCAGTACTTC.

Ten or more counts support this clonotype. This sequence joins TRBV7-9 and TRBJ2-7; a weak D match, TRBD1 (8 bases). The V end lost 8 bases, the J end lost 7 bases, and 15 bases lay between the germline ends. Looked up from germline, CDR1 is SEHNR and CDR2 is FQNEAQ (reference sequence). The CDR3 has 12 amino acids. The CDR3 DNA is TGTGCCAGCGAGACACAGGGGGGGGAGCAGTACTTC. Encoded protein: CASETQGGEQYF.

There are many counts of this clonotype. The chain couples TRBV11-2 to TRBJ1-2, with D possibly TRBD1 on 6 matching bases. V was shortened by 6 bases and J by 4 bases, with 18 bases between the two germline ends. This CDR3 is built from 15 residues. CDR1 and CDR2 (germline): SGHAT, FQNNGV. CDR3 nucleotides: TGTGCCAGCAGAGTTGGACAGCCGCTCACCTATGGCTACACCTTC. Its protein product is CASRVGQPLTYGYTF.

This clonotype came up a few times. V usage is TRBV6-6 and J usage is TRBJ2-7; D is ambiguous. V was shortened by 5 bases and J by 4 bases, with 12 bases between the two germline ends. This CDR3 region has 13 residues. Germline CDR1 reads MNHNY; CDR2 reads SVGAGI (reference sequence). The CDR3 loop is CASSDDNTYEQYF. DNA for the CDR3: TGTGCCAGCAGTGACGACAATACGTACGAGCAGTACTTC.

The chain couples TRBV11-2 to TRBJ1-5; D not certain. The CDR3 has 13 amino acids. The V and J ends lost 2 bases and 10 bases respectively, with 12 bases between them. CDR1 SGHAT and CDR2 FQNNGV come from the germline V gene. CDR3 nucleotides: TGTGCCAGCAGCTTACAGGACCTACCCCCCCAGCATTTT. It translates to CASSLQDLPPQHF.

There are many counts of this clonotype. CDR3 sequence: CASSLASGPSNTEAFF. The CDR3 DNA reads TGTGCCAGCTCACTTGCTTCTGGACCGTCGAACACTGAAGCTTTCTTT. The chain employs TRBV18 and TRBJ1-1; D unresolved. CDR3 size: 16 residues. Germline V gene sequence: CDR1 KGHSH, CDR2 LQKENI. V was shortened by 4 bases and J by 1 base, with 16 bases between the two germline ends.

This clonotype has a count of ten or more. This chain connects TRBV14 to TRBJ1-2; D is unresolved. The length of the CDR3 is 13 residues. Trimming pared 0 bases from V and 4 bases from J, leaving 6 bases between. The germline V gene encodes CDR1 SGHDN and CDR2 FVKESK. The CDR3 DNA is TGTGCCAGCAGCCAAGATCTGGTCTATGGCTACACCTTC. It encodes CASSQDLVYGYTF.

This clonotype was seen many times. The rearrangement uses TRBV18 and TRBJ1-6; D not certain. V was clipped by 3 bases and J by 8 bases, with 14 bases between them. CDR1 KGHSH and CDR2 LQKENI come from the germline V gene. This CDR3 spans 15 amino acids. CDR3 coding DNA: TGTGCCAGCTCACCGAGGGCACCCCTTGATTCACCCCTCCACTTT. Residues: CASSPRAPLDSPLHF.

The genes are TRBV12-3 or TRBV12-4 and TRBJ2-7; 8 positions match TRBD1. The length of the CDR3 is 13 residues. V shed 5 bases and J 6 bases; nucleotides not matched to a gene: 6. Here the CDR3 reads CASSPAGGGEQYF. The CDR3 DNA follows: TGTGCCAGCAGTCCCGCAGGGGGCGGCGAGCAGTACTTC.

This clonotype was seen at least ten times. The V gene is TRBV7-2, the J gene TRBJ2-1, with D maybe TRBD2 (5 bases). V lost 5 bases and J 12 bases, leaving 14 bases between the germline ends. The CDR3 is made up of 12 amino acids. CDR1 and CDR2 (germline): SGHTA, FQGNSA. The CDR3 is CASSPQRGRQFF. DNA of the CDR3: TGTGCCAGCAGCCCCCAAAGAGGGAGGCAGTTCTTC.

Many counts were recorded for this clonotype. CDR3 in amino acids: CASSPRARLAGNTDTQYF. CDR3 sequence (DNA): TGTGCCAGCAGCCCCCGGGCGAGACTAGCGGGGAACACAGATACGCAGTATTTT. The chain recombines TRBV7-9 with TRBJ2-3; 11 nucleotides align to TRBD2. The CDR3 contains 18 residues. Germline values: CDR1 SEHNR, CDR2 FQNEAQ (reference sequence). Trimming cost V 5 bases and J 2 bases; bases outside gene matches: 12.

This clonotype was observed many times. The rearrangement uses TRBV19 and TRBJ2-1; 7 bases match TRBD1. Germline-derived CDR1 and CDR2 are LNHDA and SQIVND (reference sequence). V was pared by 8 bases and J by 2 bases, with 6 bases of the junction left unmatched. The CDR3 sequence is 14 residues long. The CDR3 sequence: CASHPTGAYNEQFF. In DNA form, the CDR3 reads TGTGCCAGTCATCCTACAGGGGCCTACAATGAGCAGTTCTTC.

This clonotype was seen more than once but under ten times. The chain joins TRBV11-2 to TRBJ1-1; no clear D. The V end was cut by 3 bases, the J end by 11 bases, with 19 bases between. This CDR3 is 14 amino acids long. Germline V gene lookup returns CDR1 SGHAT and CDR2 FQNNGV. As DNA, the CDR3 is TGTGCCAGCAGCTTCTTCTTGGGAGTAGGCGAGGCTTTCTTT. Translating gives CASSFFLGVGEAFF. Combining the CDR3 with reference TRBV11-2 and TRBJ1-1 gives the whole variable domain EAGVAQSPRYKIIEKRQSVAFWCNPISGHATLYWYQQILGQGPKLLIQFQNNGVVDDSQLPKDRFSAERLKGVDSTLKIQPAKLEDSAVYLCASSFFLGVGEAFFGQGTRLTVV.

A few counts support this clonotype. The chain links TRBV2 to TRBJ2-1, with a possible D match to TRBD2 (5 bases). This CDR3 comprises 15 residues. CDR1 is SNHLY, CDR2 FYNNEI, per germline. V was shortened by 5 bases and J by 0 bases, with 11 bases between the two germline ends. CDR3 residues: CASSNEGSSYNEQFF. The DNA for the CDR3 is TGTGCCAGCAGTAACGAGGGTAGCTCCTACAATGAGCAGTTCTTC.

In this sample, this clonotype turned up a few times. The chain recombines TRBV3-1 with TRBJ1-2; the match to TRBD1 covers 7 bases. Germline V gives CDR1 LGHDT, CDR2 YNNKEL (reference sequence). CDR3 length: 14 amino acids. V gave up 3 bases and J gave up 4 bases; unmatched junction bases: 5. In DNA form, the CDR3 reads TGTGCCAGCAGCCAGCCGGGACAGCCCTATGGCTACACCTTC. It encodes CASSQPGQPYGYTF.

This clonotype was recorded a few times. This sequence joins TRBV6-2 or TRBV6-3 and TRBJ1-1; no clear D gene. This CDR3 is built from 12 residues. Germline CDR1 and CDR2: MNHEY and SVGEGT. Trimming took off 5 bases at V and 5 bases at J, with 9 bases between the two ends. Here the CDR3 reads CASSRPQTEAFF. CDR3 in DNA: TGTGCCAGCAGTCGACCCCAGACTGAAGCTTTCTTT.

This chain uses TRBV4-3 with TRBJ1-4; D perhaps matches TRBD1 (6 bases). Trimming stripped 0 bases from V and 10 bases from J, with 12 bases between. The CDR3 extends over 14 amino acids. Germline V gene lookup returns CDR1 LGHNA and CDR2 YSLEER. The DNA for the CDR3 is TGCGCCAGCAGCCAAGATGGGGGGCGAAGAAAACTGTTTTTT. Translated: CASSQDGGRRKLFF.

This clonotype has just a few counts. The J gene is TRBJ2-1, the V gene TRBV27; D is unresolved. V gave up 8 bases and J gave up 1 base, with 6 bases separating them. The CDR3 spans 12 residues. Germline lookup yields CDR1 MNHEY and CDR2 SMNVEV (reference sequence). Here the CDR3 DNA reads TGTGCCAGCGGCAGGTCCTACAATGAGCAGTTCTTC. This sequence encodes CASGRSYNEQFF.

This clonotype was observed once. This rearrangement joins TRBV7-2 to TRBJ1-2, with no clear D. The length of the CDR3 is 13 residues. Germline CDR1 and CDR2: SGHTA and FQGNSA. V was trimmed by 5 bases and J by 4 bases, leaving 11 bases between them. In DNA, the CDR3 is TGTGCCAGCAGCCCAGACGGGTTCTATGGCTACACCTTC. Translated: CASSPDGFYGYTF.

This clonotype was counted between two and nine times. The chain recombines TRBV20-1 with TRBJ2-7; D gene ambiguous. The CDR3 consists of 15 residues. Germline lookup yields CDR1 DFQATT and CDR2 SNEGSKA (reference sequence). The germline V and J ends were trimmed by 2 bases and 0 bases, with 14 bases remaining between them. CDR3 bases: TGCAGTGCTAGATCCCGATGGCGGAGCTCCTACGAGCAGTACTTC. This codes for CSARSRWRSSYEQYF.

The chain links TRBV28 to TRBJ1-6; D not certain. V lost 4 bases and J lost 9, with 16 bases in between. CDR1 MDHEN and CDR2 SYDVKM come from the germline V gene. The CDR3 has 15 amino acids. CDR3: CASSSQTPISSPLHF. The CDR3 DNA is TGTGCCAGCAGTTCACAAACCCCCATTTCTTCACCCCTCCACTTT.

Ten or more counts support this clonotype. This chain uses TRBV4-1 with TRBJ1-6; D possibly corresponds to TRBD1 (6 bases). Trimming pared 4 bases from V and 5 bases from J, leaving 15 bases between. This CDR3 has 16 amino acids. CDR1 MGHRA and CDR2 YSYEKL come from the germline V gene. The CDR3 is CASSLQRGENNSPLHF. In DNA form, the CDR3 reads TGCGCCAGCAGCCTCCAGAGGGGGGAGAATAATTCACCCCTCCACTTT.

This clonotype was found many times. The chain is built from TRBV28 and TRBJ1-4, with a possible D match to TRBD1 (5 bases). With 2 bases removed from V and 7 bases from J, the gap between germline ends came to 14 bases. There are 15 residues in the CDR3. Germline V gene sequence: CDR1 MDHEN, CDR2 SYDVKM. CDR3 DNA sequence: TGTGCCAGCAGTTTAAGGCGGCAGGGTTGTGAAAAACTGTTTTTT. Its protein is CASSLRRQGCEKLFF.

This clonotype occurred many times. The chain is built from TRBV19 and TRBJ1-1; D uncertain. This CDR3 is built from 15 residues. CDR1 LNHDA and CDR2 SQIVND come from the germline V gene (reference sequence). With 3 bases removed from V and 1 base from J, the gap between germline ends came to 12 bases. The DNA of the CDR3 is TGTGCCAGTAGTATGATTCAGGAGGGGAACACTGAAGCTTTCTTT. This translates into CASSMIQEGNTEAFF.